One T cell receptor beta chain is described in this entry. This entry is derived from a study of blood T cell repertoires in COVID-19. Whole-study context: Specimens from acute and convalescent COVID-19 originated in the United States, Italy and Spain. PBMCs, B-cell-depleted T cells, or T cells were the source of the cDNA or gDNA that made up the material.

Germline values: CDR1 SGHTA, CDR2 FQGNSA. The CDR3 consists of 14 residues. V shed 1 base and J shed 5 bases, with 11 bases lying between them. Per the original data handling: Estimation of nucleated cell counts relied on the amplification of reference gene primers. The table came from immunoSEQ multiplex PCR; TCRdb's copy has only in-frame clones and leaves some out. V and J calls plus clone size are reproduced from that table; the DNA served to infer D and trimming. This sample has approximately 190,000 clones, with nearly 90% found just once. Source material: peripheral blood. This TCR derives from a middle-aged woman who had recovered from COVID-19. The J gene is TRBJ1-1, the V gene TRBV7-2; D unclear. The CDR3 spells CASSLGAERTEAFF. CDR3 coding DNA: TGTGCCAGCAGCTTAGGAGCAGAGAGGACTGAAGCTTTCTTT.